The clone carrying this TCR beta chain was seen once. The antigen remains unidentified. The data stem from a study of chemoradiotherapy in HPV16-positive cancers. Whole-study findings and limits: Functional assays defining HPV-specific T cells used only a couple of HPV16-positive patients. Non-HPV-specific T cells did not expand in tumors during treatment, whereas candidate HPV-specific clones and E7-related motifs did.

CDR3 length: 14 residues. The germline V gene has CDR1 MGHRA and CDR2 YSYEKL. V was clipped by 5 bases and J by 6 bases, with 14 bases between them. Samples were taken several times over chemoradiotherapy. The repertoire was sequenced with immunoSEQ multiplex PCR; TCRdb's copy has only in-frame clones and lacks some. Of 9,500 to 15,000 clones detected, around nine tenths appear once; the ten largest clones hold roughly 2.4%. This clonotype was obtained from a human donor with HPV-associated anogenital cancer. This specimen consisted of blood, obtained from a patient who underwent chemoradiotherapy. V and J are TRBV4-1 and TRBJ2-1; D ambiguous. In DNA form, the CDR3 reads TGCGCCAGCAGCACGCTAGGTCCCCCCAATGAGCAGTTCTTC. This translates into CASSTLGPPNEQFF.